Sequencing of this T cell receptor beta chain was carried out in a study of cytomegalovirus exposure and HLA in healthy donors. Turning to the study itself: Drawn from HLA-typed donors, roughly 87 million unique TCRs were held in an early data release.

This CDR3 region has 15 residues. Looked up from germline, CDR1 is MNHEY and CDR2 is SMNVEV (reference sequence). The V gene end was trimmed by 4 bases and the J gene end by 3 bases; junction bases not matched to a gene: 7. This clone was seen a handful of times. The antigen remains undetermined. Findings and limits, study-wide: In an earlier analysis, most TCR beta V segments were productive about 87% or about 30% of the time. Across donors, sequencing depth was assumed by presence/absence analyses to be roughly uniform.

60 Vbeta and 13 Jbeta primers were used in PCR. Clones were read by immunoSEQ multiplex PCR, and TCRdb kept only the in-frame ones, dropping some. The profile shows about 250,000 clones, around 65% of them singletons. Sequencing was done on a sample of PBMCs. This receptor was obtained from a female donor in good health and CMV-seronegative. The V gene is TRBV27, the J gene TRBJ2-7, with 9 bases lining up with TRBD2. CDR3 nucleotide sequence: TGTGCCAGCAGTTACGCGGGAGGGCCAATCTACGAGCAGTACTTC. It specifies CASSYAGGPIYEQYF.